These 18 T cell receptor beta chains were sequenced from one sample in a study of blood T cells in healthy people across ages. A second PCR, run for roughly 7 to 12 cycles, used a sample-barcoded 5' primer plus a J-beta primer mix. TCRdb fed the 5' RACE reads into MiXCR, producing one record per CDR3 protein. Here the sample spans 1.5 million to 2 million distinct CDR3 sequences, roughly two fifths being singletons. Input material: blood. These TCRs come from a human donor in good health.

The CDR3 nucleotides read TGTGCCAGTAGCCCTTGGACCGAAGCTTACGAGCAGTACTTC. It is translated as CASSPWTEAYEQYF. The rearrangement joins TRBV7-9 to TRBJ2-7; D is uncertain. This CDR3 comprises 14 residues. CDR1 and CDR2 (germline): SEHNR, FQNEAQ (reference sequence). V lost 9 bases, J lost 4 bases, and 19 bases lay in between.

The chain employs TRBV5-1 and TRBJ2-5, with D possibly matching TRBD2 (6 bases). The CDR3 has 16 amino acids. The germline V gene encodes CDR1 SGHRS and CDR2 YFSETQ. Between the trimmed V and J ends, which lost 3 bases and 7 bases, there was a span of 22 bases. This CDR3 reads CASSSQILDWRGTQYF. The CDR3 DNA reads TGCGCCAGCAGCTCCCAAATACTGGACTGGCGGGGGACCCAGTACTTC.

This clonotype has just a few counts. The CDR3 DNA sequence: TGTGCCAGCAGCTTAGCGCGCAGGGGTGGAGATACGCAGTATTTT. It codes for CASSLARRGGDTQYF. This chain uses TRBV7-2 with TRBJ2-3, with D tentatively TRBD1 (6 bases). The CDR3 runs to 15 residues. V was clipped by 0 bases and J by 5 bases, with 12 bases between them. Germline CDR1 is SGHTA and CDR2 is FQGNSA.

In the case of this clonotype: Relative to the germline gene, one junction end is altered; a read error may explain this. The CDR3 region is CASNLMSGRSQETQYF. The CDR3 DNA follows: TGTGCCAGCAACTTAATGAGCGGGAGGTCCCAAGAGACCCAGTACTTC. The chain carries TRBV13 and TRBJ2-5; 9 nucleotides agree with TRBD2. This CDR3 region has 16 residues. The V gene's germline CDR1 is PRHDT and CDR2 FYEKMQ (reference sequence).

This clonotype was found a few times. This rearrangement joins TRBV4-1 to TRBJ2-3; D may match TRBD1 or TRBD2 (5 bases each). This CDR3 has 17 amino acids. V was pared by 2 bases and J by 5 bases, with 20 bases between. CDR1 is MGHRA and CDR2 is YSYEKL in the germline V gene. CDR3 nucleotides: TGCGCCAGCAGCCAACCGGGTCTTTTTGAGGGGTTAGATACGCAGTATTTT. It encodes CASSQPGLFEGLDTQYF.

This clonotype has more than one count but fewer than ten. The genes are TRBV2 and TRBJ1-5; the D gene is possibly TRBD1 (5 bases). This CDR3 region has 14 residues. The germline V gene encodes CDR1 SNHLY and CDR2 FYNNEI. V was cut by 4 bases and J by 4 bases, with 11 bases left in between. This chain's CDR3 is CASSVEGPNQPQHF. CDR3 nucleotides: TGTGCCAGCAGTGTTGAGGGACCAAATCAGCCCCAGCATTTT. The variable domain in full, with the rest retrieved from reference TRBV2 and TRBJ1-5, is EPEVTQTPSHQVTQMGQEVILRCVPISNHLYFYWYRQILGQKVEFLVSFYNNEISEKSEIFDDQFSVERPDGSNFTLKIRSTKLEDSAMYFCASSVEGPNQPQHFGDGTRLSIL.

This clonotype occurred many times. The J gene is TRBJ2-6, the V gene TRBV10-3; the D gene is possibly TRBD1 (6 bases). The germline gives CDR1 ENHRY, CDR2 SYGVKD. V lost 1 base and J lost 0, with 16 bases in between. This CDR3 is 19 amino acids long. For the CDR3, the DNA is TGTGCCATCAGTGAGTATTCTTGGACAGACTCCTCTGGGGCCAACGTCCTGACTTTC. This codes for CAISEYSWTDSSGANVLTF.

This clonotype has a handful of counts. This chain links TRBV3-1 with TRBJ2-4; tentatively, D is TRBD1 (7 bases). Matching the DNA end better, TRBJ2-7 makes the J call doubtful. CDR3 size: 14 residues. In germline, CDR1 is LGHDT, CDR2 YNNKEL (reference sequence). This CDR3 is CASSQGRGVDEQYF. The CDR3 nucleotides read TGTGCCAGCAGCCAGGGCAGGGGGGTCGACGAGCAGTACTTC.

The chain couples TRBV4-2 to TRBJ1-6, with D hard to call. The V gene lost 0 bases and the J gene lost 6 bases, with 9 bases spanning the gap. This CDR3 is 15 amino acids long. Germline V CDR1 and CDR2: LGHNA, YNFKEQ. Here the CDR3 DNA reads TGTGCCAGCAGCCAAGAAGGGATGACTAATTCACCCCTCCACTTT. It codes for CASSQEGMTNSPLHF.

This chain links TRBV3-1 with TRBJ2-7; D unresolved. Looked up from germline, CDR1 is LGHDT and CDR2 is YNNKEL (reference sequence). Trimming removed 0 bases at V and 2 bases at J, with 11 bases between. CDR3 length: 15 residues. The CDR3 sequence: CASSQDIGFAYEQYF. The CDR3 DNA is TGTGCCAGCAGCCAAGATATAGGGTTCGCCTACGAGCAGTACTTC.

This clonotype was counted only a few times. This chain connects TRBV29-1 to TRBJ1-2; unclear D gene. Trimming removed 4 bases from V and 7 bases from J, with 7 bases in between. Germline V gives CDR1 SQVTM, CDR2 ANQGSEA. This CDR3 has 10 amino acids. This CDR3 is CSVGWGGYTF. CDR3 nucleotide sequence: TGCAGCGTTGGTTGGGGTGGCTACACCTTC. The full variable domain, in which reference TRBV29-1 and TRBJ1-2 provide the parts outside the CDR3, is SAVISQKPSRDICQRGTSLTIQCQVDSQVTMMFWYRQQPGQSLTLIATANQGSEATYESGFVIDKFPISRPNLTFSTLTVSNMSPEDSSIYLCSVGWGGYTFGSGTRLTVV.

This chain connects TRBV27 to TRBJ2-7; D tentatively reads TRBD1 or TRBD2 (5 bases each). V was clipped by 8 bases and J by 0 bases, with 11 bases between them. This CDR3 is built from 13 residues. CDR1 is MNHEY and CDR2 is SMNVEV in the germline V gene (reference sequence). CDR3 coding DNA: TGTGCCAGCCGGGGCGGTGCCTCCTACGAGCAGTACTTC. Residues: CASRGGASYEQYF.

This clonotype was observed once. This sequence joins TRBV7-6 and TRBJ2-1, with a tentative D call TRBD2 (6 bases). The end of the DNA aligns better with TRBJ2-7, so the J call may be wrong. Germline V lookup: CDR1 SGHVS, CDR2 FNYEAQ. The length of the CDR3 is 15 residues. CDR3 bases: TGTGCCAGCAGCTTATTGGCGGGATCCTACAATGAGCAGTACTTC. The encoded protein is CASSLLAGSYNEQYF.

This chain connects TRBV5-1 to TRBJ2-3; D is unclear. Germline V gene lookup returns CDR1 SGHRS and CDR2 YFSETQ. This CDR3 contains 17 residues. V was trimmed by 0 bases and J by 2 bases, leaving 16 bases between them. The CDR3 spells CASSLEGRISFTDTQYF. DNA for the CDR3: TGCGCCAGCAGCTTGGAGGGCAGAATCAGCTTCACAGATACGCAGTATTTT.

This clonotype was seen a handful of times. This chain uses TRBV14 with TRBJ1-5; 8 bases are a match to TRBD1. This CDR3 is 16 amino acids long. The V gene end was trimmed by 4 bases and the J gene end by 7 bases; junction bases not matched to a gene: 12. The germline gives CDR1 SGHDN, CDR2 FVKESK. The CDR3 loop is CASSPDLGQGEQPQHF. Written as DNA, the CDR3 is TGTGCCAGCAGCCCAGATTTAGGACAGGGCGAGCAGCCCCAGCATTTT.

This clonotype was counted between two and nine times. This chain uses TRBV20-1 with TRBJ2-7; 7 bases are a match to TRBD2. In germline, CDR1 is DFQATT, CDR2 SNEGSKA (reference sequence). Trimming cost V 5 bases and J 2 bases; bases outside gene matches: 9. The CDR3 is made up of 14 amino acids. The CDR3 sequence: CSAPRLAGTYEQYF. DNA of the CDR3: TGCAGTGCTCCCCGACTAGCAGGTACCTACGAGCAGTACTTC.

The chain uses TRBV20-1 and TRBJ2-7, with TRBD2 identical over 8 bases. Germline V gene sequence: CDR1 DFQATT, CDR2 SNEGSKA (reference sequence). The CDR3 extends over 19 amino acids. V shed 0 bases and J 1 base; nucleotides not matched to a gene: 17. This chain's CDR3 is CSARDWRVAGGKLSYEQYF. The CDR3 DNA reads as TGCAGTGCTAGAGATTGGAGGGTGGCGGGGGGCAAGCTTTCCTACGAGCAGTACTTC.

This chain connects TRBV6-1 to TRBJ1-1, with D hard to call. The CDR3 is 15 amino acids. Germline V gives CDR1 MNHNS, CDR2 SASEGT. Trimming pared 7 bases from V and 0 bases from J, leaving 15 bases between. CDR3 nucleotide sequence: TGTGCCAGCAAGAAGGGCCACTACATGAACACTGAAGCTTTCTTT. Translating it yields CASKKGHYMNTEAFF.